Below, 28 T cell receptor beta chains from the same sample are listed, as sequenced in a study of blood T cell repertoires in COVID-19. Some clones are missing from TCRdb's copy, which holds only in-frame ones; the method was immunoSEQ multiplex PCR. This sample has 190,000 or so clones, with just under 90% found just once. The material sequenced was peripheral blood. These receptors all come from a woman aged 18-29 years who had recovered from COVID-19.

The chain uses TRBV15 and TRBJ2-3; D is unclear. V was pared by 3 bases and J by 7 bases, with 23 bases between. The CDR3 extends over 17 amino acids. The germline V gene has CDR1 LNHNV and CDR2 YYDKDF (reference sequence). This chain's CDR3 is CATSSRRSTRIVNTQYF. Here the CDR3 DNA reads TGTGCCACCAGCAGCCGGAGATCGACCCGGATAGTTAATACGCAGTATTTT. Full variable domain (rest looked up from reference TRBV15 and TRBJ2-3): DAMVIQNPRYQVTQFGKPVTLSCSQTLNHNVMYWYQQKSSQAPKLLFHYYDKDFNNEADTPDNFQSRRPNTSFCFLDIRSPGLGDTAMYLCATSSRRSTRIVNTQYFGPGTRLTVL.

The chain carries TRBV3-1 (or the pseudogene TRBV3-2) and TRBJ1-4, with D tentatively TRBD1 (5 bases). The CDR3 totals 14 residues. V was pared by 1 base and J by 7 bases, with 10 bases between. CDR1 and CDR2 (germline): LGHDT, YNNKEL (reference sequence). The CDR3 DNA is TGTGCCAGCAGCCAAGGATCTAGGGGTGAAAAACTGTTTTTT. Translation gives CASSQGSRGEKLFF.

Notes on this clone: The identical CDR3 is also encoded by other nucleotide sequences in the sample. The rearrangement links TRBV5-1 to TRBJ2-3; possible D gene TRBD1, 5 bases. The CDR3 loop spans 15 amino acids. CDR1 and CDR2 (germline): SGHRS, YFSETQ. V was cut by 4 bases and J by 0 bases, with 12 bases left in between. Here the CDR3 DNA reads TGCGCCAGCAGCCCCCCCGGACAAAGCACAGATACGCAGTATTTT. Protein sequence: CASSPPGQSTDTQYF. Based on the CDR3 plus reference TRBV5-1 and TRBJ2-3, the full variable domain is KAGVTQTPRYLIKTRGQQVTLSCSPISGHRSVSWYQQTPGQGLQFLFEYFSETQRNKGNFPGRFSGRQFSNSRSEMNVSTLELGDSALYLCASSPPGQSTDTQYFGPGTRLTVL.

The CDR3 loop is CASSPGQGYNQPQHF. In DNA form, the CDR3 reads TGCGCCAGCAGCCCGGGACAGGGCTACAATCAGCCCCAGCATTTT. The chain combines TRBV4-1 with TRBJ1-5; 9 bases are shared with TRBD1. This CDR3 contains 15 residues. Germline V gene data show CDR1 as MGHRA and CDR2 as YSYEKL. Unmatched junction bases numbered 4, after V lost 4 bases and J lost 3 bases.

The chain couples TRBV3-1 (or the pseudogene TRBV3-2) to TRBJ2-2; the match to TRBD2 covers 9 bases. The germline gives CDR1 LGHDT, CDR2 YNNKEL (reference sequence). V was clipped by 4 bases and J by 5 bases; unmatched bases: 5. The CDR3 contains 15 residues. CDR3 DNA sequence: TGTGCCAGCAGCCCGGGACTAGCCCCTACCGGGGAGCTGTTTTTT. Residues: CASSPGLAPTGELFF.

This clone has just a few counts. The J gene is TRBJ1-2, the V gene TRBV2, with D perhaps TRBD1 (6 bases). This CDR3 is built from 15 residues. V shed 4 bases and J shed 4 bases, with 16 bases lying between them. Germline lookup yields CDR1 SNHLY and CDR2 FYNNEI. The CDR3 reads CASSGWDTQGYGYTF. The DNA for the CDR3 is TGTGCCAGCAGTGGCTGGGACACTCAGGGCTATGGCTACACCTTC.

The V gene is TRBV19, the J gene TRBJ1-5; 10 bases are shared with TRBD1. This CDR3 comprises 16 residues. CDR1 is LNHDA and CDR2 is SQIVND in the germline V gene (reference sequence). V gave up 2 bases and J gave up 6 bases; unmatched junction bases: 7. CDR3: CASSISGQGLGQPQHF. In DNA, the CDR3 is TGTGCCAGTAGTATATCGGGACAGGGGTTGGGTCAGCCCCAGCATTTT.

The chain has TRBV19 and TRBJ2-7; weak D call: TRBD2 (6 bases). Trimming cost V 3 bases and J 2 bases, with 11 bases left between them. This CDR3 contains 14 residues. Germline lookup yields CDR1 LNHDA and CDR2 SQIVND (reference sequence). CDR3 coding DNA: TGTGCCAGTAGTATCGGGGGAGCACCCTACGAGCAGTACTTC. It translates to CASSIGGAPYEQYF.

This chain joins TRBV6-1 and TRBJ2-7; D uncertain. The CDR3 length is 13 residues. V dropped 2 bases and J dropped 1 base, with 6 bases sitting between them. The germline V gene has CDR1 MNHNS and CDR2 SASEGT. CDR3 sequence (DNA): TGTGCCAGCAGTGAACTCGTATCCTACGAGCAGTACGTC. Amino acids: CASSELVSYEQYV.

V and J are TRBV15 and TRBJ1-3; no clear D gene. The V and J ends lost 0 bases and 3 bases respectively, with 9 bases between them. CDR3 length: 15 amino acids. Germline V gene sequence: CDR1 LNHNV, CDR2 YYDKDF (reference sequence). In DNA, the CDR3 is TGTGCCACCAGCAGAGATTCGGTCGGTGGAAACACCATATATTTT. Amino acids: CATSRDSVGGNTIYF.

DNA for the CDR3: TGTGCCAGCAGTTACGGCAGGGGGAACTATGGCTACACCTTC. Translated, it gives CASSYGRGNYGYTF. This sequence joins TRBV6-5 and TRBJ1-2; 7 nucleotides match TRBD1. CDR3 length equals 14 residues. The germline V gene has CDR1 MNHEY and CDR2 SVGAGI. V lost 2 bases to trimming and J lost 2 bases; unmatched junction nucleotides: 2.

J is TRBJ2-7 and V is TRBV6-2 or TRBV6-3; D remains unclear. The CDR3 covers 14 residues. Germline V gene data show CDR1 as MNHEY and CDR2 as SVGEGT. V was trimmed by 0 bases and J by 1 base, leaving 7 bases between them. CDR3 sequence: CASSYSAGSYEQYV. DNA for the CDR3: TGTGCCAGCAGTTACTCGGCAGGATCCTACGAGCAGTACGTC.

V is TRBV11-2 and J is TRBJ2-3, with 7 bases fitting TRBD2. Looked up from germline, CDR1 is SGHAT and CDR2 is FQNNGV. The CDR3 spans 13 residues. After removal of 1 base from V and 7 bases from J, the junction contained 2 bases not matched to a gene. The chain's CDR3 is CASSLGLAYTQYF. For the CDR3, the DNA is TGTGCCAGCAGCTTAGGACTAGCCTATACGCAGTATTTT.

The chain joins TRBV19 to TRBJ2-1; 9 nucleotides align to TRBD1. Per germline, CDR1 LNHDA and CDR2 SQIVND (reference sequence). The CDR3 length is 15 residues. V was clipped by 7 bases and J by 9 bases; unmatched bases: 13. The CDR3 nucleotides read TGTGCCAGTACTTACCGGGACAGGGATAACGGTGAGCAGTTCTTC. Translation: CASTYRDRDNGEQFF.

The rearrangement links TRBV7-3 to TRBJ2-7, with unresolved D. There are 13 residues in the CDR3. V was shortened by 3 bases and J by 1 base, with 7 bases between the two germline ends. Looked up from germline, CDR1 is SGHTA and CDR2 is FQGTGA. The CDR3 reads CASSFTDSYEQYF. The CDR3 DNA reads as TGTGCCAGCAGCTTCACAGATTCCTACGAGCAGTACTTC.

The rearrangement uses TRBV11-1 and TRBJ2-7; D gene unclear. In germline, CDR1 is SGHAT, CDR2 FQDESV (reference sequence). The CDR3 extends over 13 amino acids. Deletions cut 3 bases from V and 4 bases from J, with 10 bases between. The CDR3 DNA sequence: TGTGCCAGCAGCTTGTTGACGACTTACGAGCAGTACGTC. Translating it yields CASSLLTTYEQYV.

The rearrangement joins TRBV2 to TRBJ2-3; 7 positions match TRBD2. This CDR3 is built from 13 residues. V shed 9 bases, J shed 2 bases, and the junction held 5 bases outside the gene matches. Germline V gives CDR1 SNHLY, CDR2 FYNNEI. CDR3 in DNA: TGTGCCAGTACGGGACTACACACAGATACGCAGTATTTT. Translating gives CASTGLHTDTQYF.

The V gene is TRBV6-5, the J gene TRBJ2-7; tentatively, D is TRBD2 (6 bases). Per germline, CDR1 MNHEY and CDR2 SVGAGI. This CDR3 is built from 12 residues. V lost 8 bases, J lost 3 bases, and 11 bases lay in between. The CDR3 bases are TGTGCCAGCCATACCGGGGGCTACGAGCAGTACTTC. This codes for CASHTGGYEQYF.

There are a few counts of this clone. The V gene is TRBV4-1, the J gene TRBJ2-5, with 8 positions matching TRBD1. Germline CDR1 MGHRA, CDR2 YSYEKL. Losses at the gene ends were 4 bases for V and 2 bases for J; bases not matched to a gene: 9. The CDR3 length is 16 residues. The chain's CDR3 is CASSLSLNRGQETQYF. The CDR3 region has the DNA TGCGCCAGCAGCCTTAGTCTAAACAGGGGGCAAGAGACCCAGTACTTC.

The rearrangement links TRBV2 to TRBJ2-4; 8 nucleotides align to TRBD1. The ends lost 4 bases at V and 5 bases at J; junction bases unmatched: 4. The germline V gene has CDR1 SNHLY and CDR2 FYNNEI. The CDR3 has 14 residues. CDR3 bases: TGTGCCAGCAGTGGGGACAGGTTCGAAAACATTCAGTACTTC. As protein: CASSGDRFENIQYF.

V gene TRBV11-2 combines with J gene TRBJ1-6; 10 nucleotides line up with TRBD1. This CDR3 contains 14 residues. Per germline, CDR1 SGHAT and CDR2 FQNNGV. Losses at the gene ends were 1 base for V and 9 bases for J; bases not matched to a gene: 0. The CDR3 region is CASSLGQGASPLHF. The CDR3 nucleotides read TGTGCCAGCAGCTTAGGACAGGGGGCTTCACCCCTCCACTTT.

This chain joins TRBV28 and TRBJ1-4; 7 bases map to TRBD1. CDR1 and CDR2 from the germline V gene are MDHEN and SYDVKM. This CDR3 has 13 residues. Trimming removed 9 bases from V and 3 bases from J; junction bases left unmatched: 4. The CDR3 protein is CARSGGANEKLFF. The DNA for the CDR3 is TGTGCCAGATCAGGGGGAGCTAATGAAAAACTGTTTTTT.

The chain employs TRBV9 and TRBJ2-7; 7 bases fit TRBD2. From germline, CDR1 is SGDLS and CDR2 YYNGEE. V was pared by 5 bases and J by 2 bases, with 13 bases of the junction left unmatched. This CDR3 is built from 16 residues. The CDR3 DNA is TGTGCCAGCAGTCGAGACCTCTCGCGGGGGACCTACGAGCAGTACTTC. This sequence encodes CASSRDLSRGTYEQYF.

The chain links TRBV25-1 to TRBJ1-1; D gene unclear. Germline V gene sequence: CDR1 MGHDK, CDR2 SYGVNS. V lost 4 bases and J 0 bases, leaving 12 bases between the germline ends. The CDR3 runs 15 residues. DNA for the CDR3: TGTGCCAGCAGTGCCCTCGGAGTACTGAACACTGAAGCTTTCTTT. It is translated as CASSALGVLNTEAFF.

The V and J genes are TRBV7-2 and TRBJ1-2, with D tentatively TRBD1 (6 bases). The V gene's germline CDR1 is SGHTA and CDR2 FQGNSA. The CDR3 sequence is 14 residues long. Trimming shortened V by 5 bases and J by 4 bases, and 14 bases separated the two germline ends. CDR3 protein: CASSRLGQTYGYTF. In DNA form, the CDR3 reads TGTGCCAGCAGCAGATTGGGACAAACCTATGGCTACACCTTC. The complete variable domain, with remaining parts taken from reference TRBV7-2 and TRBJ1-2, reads GAGVSQSPSNKVTEKGKDVELRCDPISGHTALYWYRQSLGQGLEFLIYFQGNSAPDKSGLPSDRFSAERTGGSVSTLTIQRTQQEDSAVYLCASSRLGQTYGYTFGSGTRLTVV.

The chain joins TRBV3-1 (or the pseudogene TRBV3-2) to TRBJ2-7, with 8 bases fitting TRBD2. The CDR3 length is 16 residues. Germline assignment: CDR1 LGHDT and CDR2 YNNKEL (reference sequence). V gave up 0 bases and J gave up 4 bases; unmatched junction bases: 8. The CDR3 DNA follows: TGTGCCAGCAGCCAAGAGTGGAGCGGGAGAACTTACGAGCAGTACGTC. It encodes CASSQEWSGRTYEQYV.

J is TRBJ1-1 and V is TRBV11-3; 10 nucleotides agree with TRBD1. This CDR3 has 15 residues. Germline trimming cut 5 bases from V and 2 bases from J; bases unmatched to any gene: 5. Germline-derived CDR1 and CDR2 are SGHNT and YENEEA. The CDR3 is CASSPTGGLNTEAFF. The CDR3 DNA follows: TGTGCCAGCAGCCCGACAGGGGGCTTAAACACTGAAGCTTTCTTT.

The CDR3 DNA reads as TGTGCCACCAGCAGGACAGGGTCGAATGAAAAACTGTTTTTT. It translates to CATSRTGSNEKLFF. The chain couples TRBV15 to TRBJ1-4, with TRBD1 matching 7 bases. Germline lookup yields CDR1 LNHNV and CDR2 YYDKDF (reference sequence). The CDR3 extends over 14 amino acids. V shed 3 bases, J shed 5 bases, and the junction held 3 bases outside the gene matches.